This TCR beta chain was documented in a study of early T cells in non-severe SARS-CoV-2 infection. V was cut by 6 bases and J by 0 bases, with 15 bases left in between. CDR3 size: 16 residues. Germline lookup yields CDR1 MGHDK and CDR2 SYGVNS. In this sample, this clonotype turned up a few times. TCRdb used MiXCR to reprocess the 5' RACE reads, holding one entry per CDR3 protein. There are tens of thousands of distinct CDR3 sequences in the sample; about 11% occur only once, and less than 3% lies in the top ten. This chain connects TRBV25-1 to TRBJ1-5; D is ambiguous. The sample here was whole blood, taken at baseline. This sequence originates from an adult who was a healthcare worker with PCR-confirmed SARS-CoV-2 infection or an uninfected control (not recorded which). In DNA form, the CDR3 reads TGTGCCAGCAGGGAGTGGGTCAGGTCTAGCAATCAGCCCCAGCATTTT. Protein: CASREWVRSSNQPQHF.